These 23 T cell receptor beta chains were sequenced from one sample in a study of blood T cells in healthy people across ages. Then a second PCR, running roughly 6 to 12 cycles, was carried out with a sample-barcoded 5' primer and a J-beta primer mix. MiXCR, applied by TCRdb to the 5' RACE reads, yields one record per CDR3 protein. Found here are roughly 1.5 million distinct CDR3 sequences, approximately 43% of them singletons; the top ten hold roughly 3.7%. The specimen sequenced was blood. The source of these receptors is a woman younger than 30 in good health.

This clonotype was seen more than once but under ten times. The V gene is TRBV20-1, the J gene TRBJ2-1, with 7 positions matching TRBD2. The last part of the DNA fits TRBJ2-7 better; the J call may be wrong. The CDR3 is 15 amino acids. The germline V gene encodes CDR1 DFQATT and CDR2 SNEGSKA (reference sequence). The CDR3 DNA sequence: TGCAGTGCTAGAGATCGCGGGAGCTCCTACAATGAGCAGTACTTC. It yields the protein CSARDRGSSYNEQYF.

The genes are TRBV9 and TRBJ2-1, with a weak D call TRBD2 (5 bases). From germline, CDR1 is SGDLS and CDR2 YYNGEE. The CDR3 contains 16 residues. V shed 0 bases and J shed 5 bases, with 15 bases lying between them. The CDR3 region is CASSVDQRTPHNEQFF. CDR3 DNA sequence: TGTGCCAGCAGCGTAGACCAGCGGACCCCCCACAATGAGCAGTTCTTC.

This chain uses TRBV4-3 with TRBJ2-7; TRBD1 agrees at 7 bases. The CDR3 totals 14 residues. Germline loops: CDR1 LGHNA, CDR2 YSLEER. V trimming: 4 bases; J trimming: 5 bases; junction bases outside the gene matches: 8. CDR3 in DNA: TGCGCCAGCAGCCCCGGGACAGTGATCGACGAGCAGTACTTC. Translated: CASSPGTVIDEQYF.

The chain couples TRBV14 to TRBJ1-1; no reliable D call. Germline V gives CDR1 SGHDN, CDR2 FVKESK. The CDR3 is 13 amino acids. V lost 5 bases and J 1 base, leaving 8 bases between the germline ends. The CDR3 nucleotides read TGTGCCAGCAGCGAATACAGGAACACTGAAGCTTTCTTT. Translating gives CASSEYRNTEAFF.

The CDR3 DNA reads as TGTGCCAGCAGCAAAGCGCGGGGACAGGCGAAGCCCTATAATTCACCCCTCCACTTT. Its protein is CASSKARGQAKPYNSPLHF. V usage is TRBV21-1 and J usage is TRBJ1-6; the table's TRBD1 call for D was not verified on the DNA. TRBV21-1 is recorded as a pseudogene. The CDR3 covers 19 residues.

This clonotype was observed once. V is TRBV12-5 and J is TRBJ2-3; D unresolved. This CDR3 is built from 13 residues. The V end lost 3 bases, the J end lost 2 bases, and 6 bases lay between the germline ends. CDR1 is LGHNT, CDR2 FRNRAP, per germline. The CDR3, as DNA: TGTGCTAGTGGTTTAAGAGTCACAGATACGCAGTATTTT. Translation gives CASGLRVTDTQYF.

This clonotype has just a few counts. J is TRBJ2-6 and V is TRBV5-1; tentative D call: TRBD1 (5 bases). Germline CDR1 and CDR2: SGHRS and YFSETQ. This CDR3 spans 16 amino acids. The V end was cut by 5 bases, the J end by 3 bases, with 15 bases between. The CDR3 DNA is TGCGCCAGCAGTTCAACCTGGGGCTTTGGGGCCAACGTCCTGACTTTC. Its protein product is CASSSTWGFGANVLTF. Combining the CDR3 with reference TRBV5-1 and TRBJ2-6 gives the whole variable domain KAGVTQTPRYLIKTRGQQVTLSCSPISGHRSVSWYQQTPGQGLQFLFEYFSETQRNKGNFPGRFSGRQFSNSRSEMNVSTLELGDSALYLCASSSTWGFGANVLTFGAGSRLTVL.

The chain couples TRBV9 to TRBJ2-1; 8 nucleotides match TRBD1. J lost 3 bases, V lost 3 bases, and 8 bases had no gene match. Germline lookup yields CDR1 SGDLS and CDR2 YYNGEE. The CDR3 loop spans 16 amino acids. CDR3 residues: CASSGPDRGNYNEQFF. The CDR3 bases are TGTGCCAGCAGCGGCCCAGACAGGGGAAACTACAATGAGCAGTTCTTC.

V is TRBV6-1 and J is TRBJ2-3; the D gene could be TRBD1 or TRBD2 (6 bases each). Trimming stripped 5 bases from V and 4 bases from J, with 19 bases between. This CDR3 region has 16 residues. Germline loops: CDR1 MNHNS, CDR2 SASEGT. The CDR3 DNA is TGTGCCAGCAGTTCCCCGGGGGCAGGGATTCCAGATACGCAGTATTTT. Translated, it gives CASSSPGAGIPDTQYF.

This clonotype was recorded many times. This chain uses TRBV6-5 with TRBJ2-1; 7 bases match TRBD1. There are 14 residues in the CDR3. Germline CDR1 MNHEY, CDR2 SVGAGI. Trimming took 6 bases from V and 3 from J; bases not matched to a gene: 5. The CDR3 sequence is CASRNRDSYNEQFF. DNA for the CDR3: TGTGCCAGCAGGAATCGGGACAGCTACAATGAGCAGTTCTTC.

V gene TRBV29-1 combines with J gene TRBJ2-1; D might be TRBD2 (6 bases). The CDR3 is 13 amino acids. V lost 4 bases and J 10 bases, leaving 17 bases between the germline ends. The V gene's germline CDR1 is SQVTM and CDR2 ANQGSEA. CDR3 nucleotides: TGCAGCGTTGCTAGTAATCGGGCGGGAGAGCAGTTCTTC. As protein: CSVASNRAGEQFF.

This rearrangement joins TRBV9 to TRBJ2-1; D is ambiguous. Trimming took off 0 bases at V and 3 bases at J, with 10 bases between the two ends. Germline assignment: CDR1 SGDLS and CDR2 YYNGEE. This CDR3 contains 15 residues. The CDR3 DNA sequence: TGTGCCAGCAGCGTAGGTGGTCCGAGCTACAATGAGCAGTTCTTC. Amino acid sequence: CASSVGGPSYNEQFF.

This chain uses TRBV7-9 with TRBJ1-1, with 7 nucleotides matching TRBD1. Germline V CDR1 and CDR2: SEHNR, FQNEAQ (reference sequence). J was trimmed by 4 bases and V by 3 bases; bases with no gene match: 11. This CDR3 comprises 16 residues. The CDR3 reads CASSFNHRGMFTEAFF. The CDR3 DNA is TGTGCCAGCAGCTTTAACCACAGGGGTATGTTCACTGAAGCTTTCTTT.

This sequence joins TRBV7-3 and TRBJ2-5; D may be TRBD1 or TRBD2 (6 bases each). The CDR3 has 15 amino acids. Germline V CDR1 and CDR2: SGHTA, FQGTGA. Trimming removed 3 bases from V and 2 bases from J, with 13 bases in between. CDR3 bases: TGTGCCAGCAGCTTCTCGCAGGGGAGGCAAGAGACCCAGTACTTC. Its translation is CASSFSQGRQETQYF.

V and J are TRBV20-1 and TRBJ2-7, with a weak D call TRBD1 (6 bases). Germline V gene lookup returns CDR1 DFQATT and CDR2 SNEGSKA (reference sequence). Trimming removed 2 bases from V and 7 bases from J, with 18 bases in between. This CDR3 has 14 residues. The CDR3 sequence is CSARSGGLYNEQYF. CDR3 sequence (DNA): TGCAGTGCTAGAAGTGGGGGCCTCTACAATGAGCAGTACTTC.

The CDR3 DNA reads as TGTGCCAGCAGATCACCACAGGGCGTCGAGCAGTACTTC. Its protein is CASRSPQGVEQYF. The rearrangement joins TRBV12-3 or TRBV12-4 to TRBJ2-7, with D possibly TRBD1 on 6 matching bases. The CDR3 consists of 13 residues. V lost 6 bases to trimming and J lost 6 bases, with 15 bases between them.

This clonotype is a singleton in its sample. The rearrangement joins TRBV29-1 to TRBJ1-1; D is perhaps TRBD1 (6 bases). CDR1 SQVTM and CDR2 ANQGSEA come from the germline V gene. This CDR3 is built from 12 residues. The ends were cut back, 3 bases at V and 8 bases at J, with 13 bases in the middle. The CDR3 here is CSVEGGRLEAFF. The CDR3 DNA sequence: TGCAGCGTTGAGGGGGGCCGGCTCGAAGCTTTCTTT. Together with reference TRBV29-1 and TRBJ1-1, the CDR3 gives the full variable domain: SAVISQKPSRDICQRGTSLTIQCQVDSQVTMMFWYRQQPGQSLTLIATANQGSEATYESGFVIDKFPISRPNLTFSTLTVSNMSPEDSSIYLCSVEGGRLEAFFGQGTRLTVV.

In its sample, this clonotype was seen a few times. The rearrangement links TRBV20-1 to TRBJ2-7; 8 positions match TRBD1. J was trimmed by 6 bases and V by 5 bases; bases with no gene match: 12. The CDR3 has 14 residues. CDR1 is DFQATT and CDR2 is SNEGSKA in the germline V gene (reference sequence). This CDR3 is CSAATSGQGSEQYF. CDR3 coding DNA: TGCAGTGCTGCAACTTCCGGACAGGGCTCCGAGCAGTACTTC.

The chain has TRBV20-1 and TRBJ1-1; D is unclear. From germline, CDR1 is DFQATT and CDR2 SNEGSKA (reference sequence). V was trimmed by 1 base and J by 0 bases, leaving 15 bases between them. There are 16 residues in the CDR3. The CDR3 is CSARASDQLVNTEAFF. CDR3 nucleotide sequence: TGCAGTGCTAGAGCCTCAGACCAGTTGGTGAACACTGAAGCTTTCTTT.

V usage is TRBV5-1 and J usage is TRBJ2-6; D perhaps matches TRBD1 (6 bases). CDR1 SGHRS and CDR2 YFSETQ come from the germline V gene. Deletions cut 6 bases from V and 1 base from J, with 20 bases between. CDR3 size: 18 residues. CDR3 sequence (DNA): TGCGCCAGCAACTCGAATGTCCAGGGGCAGTCTGGGGCCAACGTCCTGACTTTC. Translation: CASNSNVQGQSGANVLTF.

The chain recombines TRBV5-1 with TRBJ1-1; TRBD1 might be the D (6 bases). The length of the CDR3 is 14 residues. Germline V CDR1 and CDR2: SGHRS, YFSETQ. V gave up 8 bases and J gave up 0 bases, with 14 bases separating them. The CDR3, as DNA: TGCGCCAGTCGGGGGGCAACTATGAACACTGAAGCTTTCTTT. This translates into CASRGATMNTEAFF.

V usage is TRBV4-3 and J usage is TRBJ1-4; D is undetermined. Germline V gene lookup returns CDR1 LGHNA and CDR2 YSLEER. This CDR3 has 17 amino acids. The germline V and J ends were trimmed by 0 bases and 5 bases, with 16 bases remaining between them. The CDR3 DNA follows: TGCGCCAGCAGCCAAGATCCCCCCCGGACGGGGAATGAAAAACTGTTTTTT. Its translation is CASSQDPPRTGNEKLFF.

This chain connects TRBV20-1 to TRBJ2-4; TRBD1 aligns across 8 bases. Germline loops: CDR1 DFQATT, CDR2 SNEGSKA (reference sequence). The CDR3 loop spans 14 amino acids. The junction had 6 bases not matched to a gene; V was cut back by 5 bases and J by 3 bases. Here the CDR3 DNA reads TGCAGTGCTGACAGGGGTCCTGGCAAAAACATTCAGTACTTC. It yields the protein CSADRGPGKNIQYF.